This TCR beta chain is drawn from a study of T cells expressing NK-cell markers. Study results and caveats: Of the CD8+ T cells in roughly 6 donors, about 1.0-7.0% belonged to dominant NKG2C+ clonotypes. HCMV specificity of the expanded NKG2C+ T cell clones stayed unclear. There were several donors in whom these clonotypes also led the CD3+CD56-NKG2C+ fraction.

On this clonotype: Its antigen is undetermined.

This CDR3 has 14 amino acids. Germline CDR1 DFQATT, CDR2 SNEGSKA (reference sequence). Each CDR3 protein gets one entry in TCRdb, which reprocessed the 5' RACE reads and gives no DNA. This sample's table has 400,000 or so distinct CDR3 sequences. The chain joins TRBV20-1 to TRBJ2-4; the TRBD2 assignment by TCRdb is unverifiable without DNA. The sample taken for sequencing was blood T cells: a sorted CD56 or NKG2C T cell subset, CD4+ or CD8+ T cells, or bulk PBMC T cells (not recorded which). The origin of this receptor is a woman aged 45-65 years in good health. CDR3 region: CSAKPGLAWNIQYF.